The source of this T cell receptor (beta chain) is a study of blood T cell repertoires in COVID-19. This clone was seen once. Per the germline V gene, CDR1 is SGHAT and CDR2 is FQNNGV. V lost 1 base and J lost 2, with 6 bases in between. CDR3 length: 15 amino acids. Here immunoSEQ multiplex PCR was the method, and the copy in TCRdb shows in-frame clones only, minus some. The top ten clones hold less than 3% of a sample with 170,000 or so clones, approximately 86% of them seen once. The sequence came from a man between 35 and 55 years old with active or convalescent COVID-19. The sample consisted of peripheral blood. This chain joins TRBV11-2 and TRBJ1-6, with D hard to call. CDR3 DNA: TGTGCCAGCAGCTTAGCGTCAGCCTATAATTCACCCCTCCACTTT. Translated, it gives CASSLASAYNSPLHF.